A selection of T cell receptor beta chains follows, all from one sample in a study of T-cell reconstitution after alpha-beta-depleted transplantation in children. MiXCR, applied by TCRdb to the PCR reads, yields one record per CDR3 protein. The sample yields approximately 400,000 distinct CDR3 sequences, under 13% seen once. The sample here was PBMCs from the stem cell graft donor, taken from the stem cell graft. The receptors were gathered from a human donor who donated a stem cell graft to a child with acute myeloid leukemia. Each CDR3 is given with its conserved first and last residue. A D gene is named only where the DNA matches it firmly. Clone size, where shown, is once, few, many, or a class for clones that have expanded.

few	TRBV3-1	.	TRBJ1-5	TGTGCCAGCAGCCTAGGGGGAAGAGATCAGCCCCAGCATTTT	CASSLGGRDQPQHF
few	TRBV7-9	TRBD1	TRBJ2-5	TGTGCCAGCAGCCCAGGACAGGGTTTTACGGAGACCCAGTACTTC	CASSPGQGFTETQYF
many	TRBV6-1	.	TRBJ2-6	TGTGCCAGCAGCGCAAAACCTTCTGGGGCCAACGTCCTGACTTTC	CASSAKPSGANVLTF
many	TRBV6-5	.	TRBJ1-5	TGTGCCAGCAGTTACGGGATAGGGCGGCAATATAGCAATCAGCCCCAGCATTTT	CASSYGIGRQYSNQPQHF
.	TRBV15	.	TRBJ2-2	TGTGCCACCCTTGATCCGGAACCCGGGGAGCTGTTTTTT	CATLDPEPGELFF
few	TRBV9	.	TRBJ1-2	TGTGCCAGCAGCGTAGATAACTATGGCTACACCTTC	CASSVDNYGYTF
.	TRBV29-1	.	TRBJ2-5	TGCAGCGTTGAAGTACGGCAGGGGGAGACCCAGTACTTC	CSVEVRQGETQYF
many	TRBV20-1	TRBD2	TRBJ2-1	TGCAGTGCCCCGACTAGCGGCATCTCCTACAATGAGCAGTTCTTC	CSAPTSGISYNEQFF
few	TRBV7-7	TRBD1	TRBJ2-1	TGTGCTAGCAGCTTAAATACAGGGGTTTGGCATGAGCAGTTCTTC	CASSLNTGVWHEQFF
.	TRBV28	.	TRBJ2-5	TGTGCCAGCCTCGGGGAGCAAGAGACCCAGTACTTC	CASLGEQETQYF
.	TRBV12-5	.	TRBJ1-6	TGTGCTAGTGGTTTGGTTACAGGGAATTCACCCCTCCACTTT	CASGLVTGNSPLHF
few	TRBV19	TRBD1	TRBJ1-2	TGTGCCAGCACTTCCAGGGGGACTCAGTGGGACACCAACTATGGCTACACCTTC	CASTSRGTQWDTNYGYTF
many	TRBV7-7	TRBD2	TRBJ2-5	TGTGCTAGCAGCTTGGGGCTAGCGGGACGCGAGACCCAGTACTTC	CASSLGLAGRETQYF
.	TRBV3-1	.	TRBJ1-2	TGTGCCAGCAGCCAAGATCTACCCGGGACAAACTATGGCTACACCTTC	CASSQDLPGTNYGYTF
.	TRBV7-8	.	TRBJ2-2	TGTGCCAGCAGCATAACCGAAATTACCGGGGAGCTGTTTTTT	CASSITEITGELFF
.	TRBV20-1	TRBD2	TRBJ2-1	TGCAGTGCTAGAGATGTTAGCGGGGGCCTCTACAATGAGCAGTTCTTC	CSARDVSGGLYNEQFF
few	TRBV27	.	TRBJ2-3	TGTGCCAGCAGTCCCGATAACGCGGATACGCAGTATTTT	CASSPDNADTQYF
few	TRBV29-1	.	TRBJ1-1	TGCAGCGGCGCCGGGGGGGGATCCACTGAAGCTTTCTTT	CSGAGGGSTEAFF
few	TRBV5-1	.	TRBJ2-7	TGCGCCAGCAGCTCACAGGGCCACGAGCAGTACTTC	CASSSQGHEQYF
.	TRBV5-1	TRBD1	TRBJ2-3	TGCGCCAGCAGCTCGACAGGGGTGAGCACAGATACGCAGTATTTT	CASSSTGVSTDTQYF
many	TRBV5-1	.	TRBJ1-4	TGCGCCAGCAGCTTGGGGAGGACTAATGAAAAACTGTTTTTT	CASSLGRTNEKLFF
few	TRBV10-3	.	TRBJ2-3	TGTGCCATCAGTGAAATCCCCTGGGAAGGAGTGGATACGCAGTATTTT	CAISEIPWEGVDTQYF
few	TRBV20-1	TRBD1	TRBJ2-7	TGCAGTGCTAGAGCTATGGGACAGGGATCCTACGAGCAGTACTTC	CSARAMGQGSYEQYF
many	TRBV20-1	TRBD2	TRBJ2-3	TGCAGTGCTTCCGACTCGGCGGGAGCGACAGATACGCAGTATTTT	CSASDSAGATDTQYF
few	TRBV5-1	.	TRBJ2-2	TGCGCCAGCAGCTTGCTTTCAGGCCCCACCGGGGAGCTGTTTTTT	CASSLLSGPTGELFF
few	TRBV4-1	.	TRBJ1-5	TGCGCCAGCAGCCCGAGACAGATAACCCATCAGCCCCAGCATTTT	CASSPRQITHQPQHF
many	TRBV20-1	TRBD1	TRBJ1-1	TGCAGTGCCCCCCCAGGGGGCGTAGGCACTGAAGCTTTCTTT	CSAPPGGVGTEAFF
few	TRBV2	.	TRBJ2-7	TGTGCCAGCAGTGCAGAAGTCTACGAGCAGTACTTC	CASSAEVYEQYF
.	TRBV6-5	TRBD1	TRBJ2-7	TGTGCCAGCAGTTACTCTACAGGGGGCGCCCCCGGGTACGAGCAGTACTTC	CASSYSTGGAPGYEQYF
few	TRBV5-1	.	TRBJ2-3	TGCGCCAGCAGCTTGGTAGCTAGCCCAGGCACAGATACGCAGTATTTT	CASSLVASPGTDTQYF
few	TRBV19	.	TRBJ2-3	TGTGCCAGTAGTATTTCTGACTCCTCTAGCACAGATACGCAGTATTTT	CASSISDSSSTDTQYF
few	TRBV6-1	.	TRBJ2-2	TGTGCCAGCAGTGAAGCGGGACAGAACACCGGGGAGCTGTTTTTT	CASSEAGQNTGELFF
few	TRBV29-1	.	TRBJ1-1	TGCAGCGTTGTGTTAGCCATGAACACTGAAGCTTTCTTT	CSVVLAMNTEAFF
.	TRBV20-1	.	TRBJ2-7	TGCAGTGCTGGCTCAGGGGTATACGAGCAGTACTTC	CSAGSGVYEQYF
.	TRBV7-9	TRBD2	TRBJ2-3	TGTGCCAGCAGACTAGGGGGACTAGCGGGAAGCACAGATACGCAGTATTTT	CASRLGGLAGSTDTQYF